The 21 T cell receptor beta chains below were found in one sample sequenced in a study of T cell responses to AZD1222 COVID-19 vaccine. Using immunoSEQ multiplex PCR, the repertoire was profiled, and TCRdb retains in-frame clones only, with some absent. The sample consists of around 80,000 clones, roughly 85% of them appearing once. The material sequenced was peripheral blood, taken 28 days after the second AZD1222 dose. These receptors were taken from an adult who received the AZD1222 COVID-19 vaccine.

This chain uses TRBV2 with TRBJ2-1, with TRBD2 matching over 8 bases. This CDR3 comprises 15 residues. Germline-derived CDR1 and CDR2 are SNHLY and FYNNEI. The V segment lost 7 bases and the J segment 3 bases; nucleotides outside the gene matches: 8. Here the CDR3 DNA reads TGTGCCAGCATTCTCGCGGGGGGAAACTACAATGAGCAGTTCTTC. Amino acid sequence: CASILAGGNYNEQFF.

The rearrangement uses TRBV13 and TRBJ2-2, with 8 nucleotides matching TRBD1. V dropped 4 bases and J dropped 7; count of bases not matched to a gene: 8. Germline-derived CDR1 and CDR2 are PRHDT and FYEKMQ (reference sequence). The CDR3 length is 15 residues. CDR3 loop: CASSSRTGRNGELFF. CDR3 DNA: TGTGCCAGCAGCTCGAGGACAGGGAGGAACGGGGAGCTGTTTTTT.

The chain couples TRBV12-3 or TRBV12-4 to TRBJ1-1, with no clear D. The CDR3 sequence is 11 residues long. V lost 5 bases and J lost 7, with 8 bases in between. In DNA, the CDR3 is TGTGCCAGCAGTCAGGCCCGTGAAGCTTTCTTT. Protein product: CASSQAREAFF.

V is TRBV7-9 and J is TRBJ1-6, with TRBD1 identical over 7 bases. V lost 0 bases and J lost 6; bases outside the gene matches: 2. There are 15 residues in the CDR3. Germline V CDR1 and CDR2: SEHNR, FQNEAQ (reference sequence). The DNA for the CDR3 is TGTGCCAGCAGCTTAGCTACAGGGGTTAATTCACCCCTCCACTTT. It specifies CASSLATGVNSPLHF.

The V and J genes are TRBV3-1 (or the pseudogene TRBV3-2) and TRBJ1-6, with D maybe TRBD1 (6 bases). The germline gives CDR1 LGHDT, CDR2 YNNKEL (reference sequence). V lost 0 bases and J 5 bases, leaving 8 bases between the germline ends. The length of the CDR3 is 15 residues. CDR3 in amino acids: CASSQETGNNSPLHF. CDR3 DNA sequence: TGTGCCAGCAGCCAAGAAACAGGGAATAATTCACCCCTCCACTTT.

The rearrangement joins TRBV6-5 to TRBJ2-7, with a tentative D call TRBD1 (6 bases). CDR3 size: 13 residues. Germline loops: CDR1 MNHEY, CDR2 SVGAGI. Trimming took 7 bases from V and 3 from J, leaving 13 bases between them. CDR3 bases: TGTGCCAGCACTGCGGACAGAAGCTACGAGCAGTACTTC. Translating it yields CASTADRSYEQYF.

This clone was seen repeatedly, ten times or more. The V and J genes are TRBV24-1 and TRBJ2-7, with 10 nucleotides matching TRBD1. The germline gives CDR1 KGHDR, CDR2 SFDVKD. The CDR3 consists of 16 residues. J gave up 2 bases and V 3 bases, and 6 bases lay outside the gene matches. CDR3 in amino acids: CATSDPGQGGAYEQYF. In DNA, the CDR3 is TGTGCCACCAGTGATCCTGGACAGGGGGGGGCCTACGAGCAGTACTTC.

The rearrangement joins TRBV5-6 to TRBJ1-6; D is perhaps TRBD1 (5 bases). CDR3 size: 15 residues. Germline CDR1 and CDR2: SGHDT and YYEEEE. Trimming took 4 bases from V and 7 from J, leaving 15 bases between them. For the CDR3, the DNA is TGTGCCAGCAGCGTTGCGGGGCCAATGAATTCACCCCTCCACTTT. Its translation is CASSVAGPMNSPLHF.

The chain combines TRBV3-1 (or the pseudogene TRBV3-2) with TRBJ1-6; TRBD1 is a possible D gene (6 bases). Trimming stripped 8 bases from V and 6 bases from J, with 17 bases between. The germline CDR1 and CDR2 sequences are LGHDT and YNNKEL (reference sequence). The CDR3 runs to 15 residues. CDR3 DNA: TGTGCCAGCGGATTTTTACAGGGCACTAATTCACCCCTCCACTTT. This translates into CASGFLQGTNSPLHF.

CDR3 protein: CASSLVVGQGRGNYGYTF. The CDR3 coding sequence is TGTGCCAGCAGCTTAGTAGTCGGACAGGGCCGCGGTAACTATGGCTACACCTTC. This chain links TRBV7-9 with TRBJ1-2; 8 bases map to TRBD1. With 1 base clipped from V and 1 base from J, the junction kept 11 bases outside the gene matches. The germline V gene encodes CDR1 SEHNR and CDR2 FQNEAQ (reference sequence). This CDR3 region has 18 residues.

The chain couples TRBV7-6 to TRBJ2-1; 13 bases are a match to TRBD2. Losses at the gene ends were 1 base for V and 3 bases for J; bases not matched to a gene: 6. This CDR3 has 18 amino acids. Germline CDR1 is SGHVS and CDR2 is FNYEAQ. CDR3 in DNA: TGTGCCAGCAGCTTAGGGACTAGCGGGGGCCCCCACTACAATGAGCAGTTCTTC. It specifies CASSLGTSGGPHYNEQFF.

V is TRBV5-4 and J is TRBJ2-1, with D tentatively TRBD2 (5 bases). Trimming took 0 bases from V and 9 from J, leaving 16 bases between them. The CDR3 loop spans 15 amino acids. Per germline, CDR1 SGHNT and CDR2 YYREEE (reference sequence). Written as DNA, the CDR3 is TGTGCCAGCAGCTTGGCCGGGGTAGTGGCGTCTGAGCAGTTCTTC. Translated: CASSLAGVVASEQFF.

The chain carries TRBV19 and TRBJ1-2, with D possibly TRBD1 on 5 matching bases. V lost 2 bases, J lost 6 bases, and 13 bases lay in between. There are 14 residues in the CDR3. In germline, CDR1 is LNHDA, CDR2 SQIVND (reference sequence). CDR3 sequence: CASSIFQGSNGYTF. The CDR3 coding sequence is TGTGCCAGTAGTATATTTCAGGGTTCGAATGGCTACACCTTC.

A remark on this clone: Germline is not matched at one junction end, which may reflect a read error. The V call is TRBV30, the J call TRBJ2-4, with D uncertain. The CDR3 extends over 12 amino acids. Germline V CDR1 and CDR2: GTSNPN, SVGIG (reference sequence). CDR3 region: CAWSGRSPIPVF. The CDR3 DNA sequence: TGTGCCTGGAGTGGCCGGTCTCCTATCCCAGTCTTC.

The V gene is TRBV28, the J gene TRBJ1-5, with TRBD1 matching 7 bases. The CDR3 consists of 13 residues. Looked up from germline, CDR1 is MDHEN and CDR2 is SYDVKM. The V gene end was trimmed by 8 bases and the J gene end by 9 bases; junction bases not matched to a gene: 10. This CDR3 is CASHGDRVRPQHF. The CDR3 DNA follows: TGTGCCAGCCACGGCGACAGGGTCCGGCCCCAGCATTTT.

This chain joins TRBV7-9 and TRBJ1-1; D is unclear. Deletions cut 0 bases from V and 7 bases from J, with 9 bases between. Germline V gene lookup returns CDR1 SEHNR and CDR2 FQNEAQ (reference sequence). This CDR3 has 13 amino acids. CDR3 loop: CASSLAGKGEAFF. CDR3 DNA: TGTGCCAGCAGCTTAGCAGGTAAAGGTGAAGCTTTCTTT.

CDR3 amino acids: CASSPRPGTKNIQYF. The CDR3 DNA is TGTGCCAGCAGCCCCAGACCGGGGACCAAAAACATTCAGTACTTC. V and J are TRBV7-2 and TRBJ2-4; perhaps TRBD2 as D (5 bases). Trimming pared 5 bases from V and 2 bases from J, leaving 13 bases between. In germline, CDR1 is SGHTA, CDR2 FQGNSA. The CDR3 runs to 15 residues.

This rearrangement joins TRBV12-5 to TRBJ1-1, with D perhaps TRBD1 (5 bases). This CDR3 has 15 amino acids. Per the germline V gene, CDR1 is LGHNT and CDR2 is FRNRAP. V was trimmed by 8 bases and J by 4 bases, leaving 20 bases between them. As DNA, the CDR3 is TGTGCTAGTAATAGTTGGGGGAGGGGAAGCACTGAAGCTTTCTTT. Its translation is CASNSWGRGSTEAFF.

This clone was counted a single time. This sequence joins TRBV28 and TRBJ2-3; 7 nucleotides agree with TRBD1. The V gene's germline CDR1 is MDHEN and CDR2 SYDVKM. The CDR3 consists of 15 residues. Trimming took 5 bases from V and 4 from J; bases not matched to a gene: 9. DNA of the CDR3: TGTGCCAGCAGTGACAGGGTGGGTTTCGCAGATACGCAGTATTTT. This codes for CASSDRVGFADTQYF.

The V gene is TRBV18, the J gene TRBJ2-2; 9 bases are a match to TRBD1. Per germline, CDR1 KGHSH and CDR2 LQKENI. CDR3 size: 16 residues. Unmatched junction bases numbered 4, after V lost 1 base and J lost 4 bases. The DNA for the CDR3 is TGTGCCAGCTCACCACTTCCGGGACAGGGCACCGGGGAGCTGTTTTTT. Amino acid sequence: CASSPLPGQGTGELFF. Filled out from reference TRBV18 and TRBJ2-2, the complete variable domain reads NAGVMQNPRHLVRRRGQEARLRCSPMKGHSHVYWYRQLPEEGLKFMVYLQKENIIDESGMPKERFSAEFPKEGPSILRIQQVVRGDSAAYFCASSPLPGQGTGELFFGEGSRLTVL.

The V call is TRBV7-2, the J call TRBJ2-7; D unclear. The V gene lost 1 base and the J gene lost 2 bases, with 9 bases spanning the gap. This CDR3 has 14 residues. Per the germline V gene, CDR1 is SGHTA and CDR2 is FQGNSA. CDR3 protein: CASSLGLEPYEQYF. The CDR3 DNA reads TGTGCCAGCAGCTTAGGCCTCGAGCCCTACGAGCAGTACTTC.